This TCR beta chain emerged from a study of human T cells and chemical hapten exposure. Looking at the study overall: Patients were mainly female, each with alopecia areata, totalis or universalis.

Trimming removed 6 bases from V and 0 bases from J, with 11 bases in between. CDR1 is SQVTM and CDR2 is ANQGSEA in the germline V gene. The CDR3 runs 13 residues. This clonotype showed up just a few times. The antigen is undetermined. Overall study results and limits: TCRs above 1 in 1000 frequency did not change with DPC sensitization.

The time point denotes: patch test 1, 2 weeks after DPC sensitization. The treatment is: therapeutic diphenylcyclopropenone sensitization with weekly scalp DPC. TCRdb ran MiXCR on the RACE reads and lists one entry per CDR3 protein. The sample has about 120,000 distinct CDR3 sequences; 12% are singletons. The sequence was collected from a woman in her forties or fifties with alopecia areata. Some clones in this sample may be carry-over from other donors' samples. This sample comprised whole blood, obtained in connection with sensitization to the hapten diphenylcyclopropenone (DPC). The chain recombines TRBV29-1 with TRBJ1-1; D possibly corresponds to TRBD1 (5 bases). The CDR3 DNA sequence: TGCAGCGTAACAGGAGCAATGAACACTGAAGCTTTCTTT. As protein: CSVTGAMNTEAFF.